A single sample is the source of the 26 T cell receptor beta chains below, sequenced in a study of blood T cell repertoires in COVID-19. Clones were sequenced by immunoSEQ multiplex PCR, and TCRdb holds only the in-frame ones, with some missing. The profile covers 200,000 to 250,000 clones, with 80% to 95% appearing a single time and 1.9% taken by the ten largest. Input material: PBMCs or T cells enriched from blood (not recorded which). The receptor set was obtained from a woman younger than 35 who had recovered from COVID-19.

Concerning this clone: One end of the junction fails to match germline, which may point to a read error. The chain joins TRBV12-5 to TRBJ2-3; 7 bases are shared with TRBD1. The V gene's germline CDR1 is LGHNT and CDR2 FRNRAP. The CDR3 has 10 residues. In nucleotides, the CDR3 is TGTGCTAGTGGTTTGCCGACAGGGAAGTTT. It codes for CASGLPTGKF. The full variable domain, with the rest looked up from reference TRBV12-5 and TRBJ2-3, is DARVTQTPRHKVTEMGQEVTMRCQPILGHNTVFWYRQTMMQGLELLAYFRNRAPLDDSGMPKDRFSAEMPDATLATLKIQPSEPRDSAVYFCASGLPTGKFGPGTRLTVL.

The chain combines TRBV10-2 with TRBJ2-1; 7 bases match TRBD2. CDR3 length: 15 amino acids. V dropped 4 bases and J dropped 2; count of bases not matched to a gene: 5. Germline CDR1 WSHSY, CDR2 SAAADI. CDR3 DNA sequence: TGCGCCAGCAGTGTTTCCAGCGGGGCCTACAATGAGCAGTTCTTC. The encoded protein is CASSVSSGAYNEQFF.

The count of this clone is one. The CDR3 region is CASSPGLREKLFF. CDR3 DNA sequence: TGCGCCAGCAGCCCGGGACTCCGTGAAAAACTGTTTTTT. This rearrangement joins TRBV5-1 to TRBJ1-4; possibly TRBD1 for D (5 bases). The CDR3 runs 13 residues. From germline, CDR1 is SGHRS and CDR2 YFSETQ. V was pared by 4 bases and J by 7 bases, with 11 bases between.

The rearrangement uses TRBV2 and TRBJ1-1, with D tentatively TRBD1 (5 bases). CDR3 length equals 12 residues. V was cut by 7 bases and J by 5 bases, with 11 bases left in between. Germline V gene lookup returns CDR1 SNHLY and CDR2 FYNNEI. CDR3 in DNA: TGTGCCAGCATGTGGGGGAGGACTGAAGCTTTCTTT. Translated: CASMWGRTEAFF. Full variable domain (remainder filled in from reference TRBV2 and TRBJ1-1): EPEVTQTPSHQVTQMGQEVILRCVPISNHLYFYWYRQILGQKVEFLVSFYNNEISEKSEIFDDQFSVERPDGSNFTLKIRSTKLEDSAMYFCASMWGRTEAFFGQGTRLTVV.

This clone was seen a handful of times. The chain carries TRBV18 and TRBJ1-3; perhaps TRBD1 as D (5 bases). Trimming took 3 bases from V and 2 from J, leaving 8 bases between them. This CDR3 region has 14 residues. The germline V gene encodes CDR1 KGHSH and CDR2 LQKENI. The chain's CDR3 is CASSPQGTGNTIYF. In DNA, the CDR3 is TGTGCCAGCTCACCGCAGGGTACTGGAAACACCATATATTTT.

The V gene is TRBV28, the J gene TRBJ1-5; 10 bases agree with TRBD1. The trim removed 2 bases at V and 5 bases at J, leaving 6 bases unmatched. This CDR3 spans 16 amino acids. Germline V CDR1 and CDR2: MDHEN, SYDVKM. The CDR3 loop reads CASSLGTGDIDQPQHF. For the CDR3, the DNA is TGTGCCAGCAGTTTAGGGACAGGGGACATCGATCAGCCCCAGCATTTT.

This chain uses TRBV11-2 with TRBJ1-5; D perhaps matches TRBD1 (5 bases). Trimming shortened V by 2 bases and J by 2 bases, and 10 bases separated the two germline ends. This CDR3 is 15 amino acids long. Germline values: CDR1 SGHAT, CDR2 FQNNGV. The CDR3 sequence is CASSLSGGRNQPQHF. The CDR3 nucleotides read TGTGCCAGCAGCTTATCCGGGGGTCGCAATCAGCCCCAGCATTTT.

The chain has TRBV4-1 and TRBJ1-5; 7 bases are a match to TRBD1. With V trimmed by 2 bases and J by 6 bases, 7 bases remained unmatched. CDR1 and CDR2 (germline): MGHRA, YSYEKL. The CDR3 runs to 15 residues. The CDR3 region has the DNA TGCGCCAGCAGCCAAAACGACAGGGTCCGTCAGCCCCAGCATTTT. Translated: CASSQNDRVRQPQHF.

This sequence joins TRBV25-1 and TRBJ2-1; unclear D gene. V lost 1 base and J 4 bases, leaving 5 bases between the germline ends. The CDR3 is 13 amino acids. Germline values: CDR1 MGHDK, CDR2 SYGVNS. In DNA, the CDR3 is TGTGCCAGCAGTGAATCCCGGTACAATGAGCAGTTCTTC. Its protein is CASSESRYNEQFF.

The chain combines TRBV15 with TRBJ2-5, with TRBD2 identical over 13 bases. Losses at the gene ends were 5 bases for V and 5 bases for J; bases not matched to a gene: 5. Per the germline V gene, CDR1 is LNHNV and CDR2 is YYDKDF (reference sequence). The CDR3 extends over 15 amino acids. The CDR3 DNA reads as TGTGCCACCAGCCAGGGGACTAGCGGGGTTGAGACCCAGTACTTC. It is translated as CATSQGTSGVETQYF.

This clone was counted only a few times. CDR3 amino acids: CASSVDPSDDNEQFF. CDR3 coding DNA: TGTGCCAGCAGTGTTGATCCTAGCGACGACAATGAGCAGTTCTTC. The chain carries TRBV6-4 and TRBJ2-1, with D possibly matching TRBD2 (6 bases). Germline assignment: CDR1 MRHNA and CDR2 SNTAGT. V dropped 4 bases and J dropped 5 bases, with 15 bases sitting between them. CDR3 length: 15 residues.

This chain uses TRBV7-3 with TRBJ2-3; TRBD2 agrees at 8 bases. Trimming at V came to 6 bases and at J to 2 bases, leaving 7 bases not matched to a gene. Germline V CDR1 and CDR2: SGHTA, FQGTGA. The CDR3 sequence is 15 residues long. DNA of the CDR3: TGTGCCAGCAGGATGGCGGGGGGAGACACAGATACGCAGTATTTT. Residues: CASRMAGGDTDTQYF.

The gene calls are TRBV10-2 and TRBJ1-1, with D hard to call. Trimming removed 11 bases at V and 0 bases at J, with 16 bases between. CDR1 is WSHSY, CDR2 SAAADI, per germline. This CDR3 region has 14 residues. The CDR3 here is CAEYLLVLNTEAFF. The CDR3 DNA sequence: TGCGCCGAGTATCTGTTGGTCTTGAACACTGAAGCTTTCTTT.

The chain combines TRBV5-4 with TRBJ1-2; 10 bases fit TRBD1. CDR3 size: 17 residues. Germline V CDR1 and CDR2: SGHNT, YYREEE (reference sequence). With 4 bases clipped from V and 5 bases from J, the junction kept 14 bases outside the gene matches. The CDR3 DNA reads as TGTGCCAGCAGCCGGGGACAGGGGATAGGAGGGGGATATGGCTACACCTTC. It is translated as CASSRGQGIGGGYGYTF.

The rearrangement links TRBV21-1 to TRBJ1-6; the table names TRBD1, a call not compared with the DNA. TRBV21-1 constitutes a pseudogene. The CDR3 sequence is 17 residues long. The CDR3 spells CASANPGQSSYNSPLHF. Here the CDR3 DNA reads TGTGCCAGCGCCAACCCCGGACAGAGCTCCTATAATTCACCCCTCCACTTT.

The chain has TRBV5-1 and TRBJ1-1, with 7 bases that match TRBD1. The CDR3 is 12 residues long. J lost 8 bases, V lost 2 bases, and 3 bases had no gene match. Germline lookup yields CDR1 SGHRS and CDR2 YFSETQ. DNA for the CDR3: TGCGCCAGCAGCTTCGGACAGGACGAAGCTTTCTTT. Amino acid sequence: CASSFGQDEAFF. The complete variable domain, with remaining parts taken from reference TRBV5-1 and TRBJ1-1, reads KAGVTQTPRYLIKTRGQQVTLSCSPISGHRSVSWYQQTPGQGLQFLFEYFSETQRNKGNFPGRFSGRQFSNSRSEMNVSTLELGDSALYLCASSFGQDEAFFGQGTRLTVV.

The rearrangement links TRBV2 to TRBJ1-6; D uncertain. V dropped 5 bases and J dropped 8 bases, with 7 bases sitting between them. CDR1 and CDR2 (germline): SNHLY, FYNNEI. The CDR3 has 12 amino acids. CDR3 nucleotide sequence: TGTGCCAGCAGTCCTTCAGATTCACCCCTCCACTTT. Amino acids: CASSPSDSPLHF.

The CDR3 loop is CANPPRGRGTYEQYF. The CDR3 DNA is TGTGCCAATCCCCCCCGAGGCAGGGGTACCTACGAGCAGTACTTC. V is TRBV6-5 and J is TRBJ2-7, with a possible D match to TRBD1 (6 bases). The V gene lost 10 bases and the J gene lost 2 bases, with 21 bases spanning the gap. Germline CDR1 is MNHEY and CDR2 is SVGAGI. The CDR3 totals 15 residues.

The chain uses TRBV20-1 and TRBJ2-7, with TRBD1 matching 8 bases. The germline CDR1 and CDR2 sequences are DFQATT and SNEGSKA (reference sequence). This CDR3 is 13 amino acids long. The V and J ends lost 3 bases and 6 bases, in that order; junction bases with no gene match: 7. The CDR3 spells CSASRTGIPEQYF. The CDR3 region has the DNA TGCAGTGCTAGTCGGACAGGGATCCCCGAGCAGTACTTC.

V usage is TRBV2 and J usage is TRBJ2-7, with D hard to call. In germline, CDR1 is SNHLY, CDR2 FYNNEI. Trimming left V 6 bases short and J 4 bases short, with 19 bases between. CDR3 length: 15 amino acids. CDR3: CASSPLGGAIYEQYF. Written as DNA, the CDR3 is TGTGCCAGCAGCCCCTTGGGTGGAGCGATATACGAGCAGTACTTC. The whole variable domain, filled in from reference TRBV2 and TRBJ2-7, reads EPEVTQTPSHQVTQMGQEVILRCVPISNHLYFYWYRQILGQKVEFLVSFYNNEISEKSEIFDDQFSVERPDGSNFTLKIRSTKLEDSAMYFCASSPLGGAIYEQYFGPGTRLTVT.

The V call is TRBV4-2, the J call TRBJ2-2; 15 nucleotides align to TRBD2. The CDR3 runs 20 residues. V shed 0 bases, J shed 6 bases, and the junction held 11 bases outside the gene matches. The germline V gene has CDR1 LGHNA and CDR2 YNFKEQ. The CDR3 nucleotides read TGTGCCAGCAGCCAAGATAATGCAGGACTAGCGGGGGGGCATTCCGGGGAGCTGTTTTTT. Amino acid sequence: CASSQDNAGLAGGHSGELFF.

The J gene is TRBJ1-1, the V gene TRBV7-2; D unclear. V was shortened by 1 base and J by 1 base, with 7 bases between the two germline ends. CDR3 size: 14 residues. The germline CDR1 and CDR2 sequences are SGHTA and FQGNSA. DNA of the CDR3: TGTGCCAGCAGCTTAGGACTTTCGAACACTGAAGCTTTCTTT. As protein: CASSLGLSNTEAFF.

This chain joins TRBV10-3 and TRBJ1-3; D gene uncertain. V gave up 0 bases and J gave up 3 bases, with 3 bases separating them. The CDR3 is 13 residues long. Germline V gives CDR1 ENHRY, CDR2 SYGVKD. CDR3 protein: CAISESRGNTIYF. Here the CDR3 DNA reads TGTGCCATCAGTGAGTCTCGTGGAAACACCATATATTTT.

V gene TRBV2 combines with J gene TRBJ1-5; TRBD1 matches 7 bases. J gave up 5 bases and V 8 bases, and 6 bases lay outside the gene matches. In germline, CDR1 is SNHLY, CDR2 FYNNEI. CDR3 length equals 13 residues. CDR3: CASRGTEYQPQHF. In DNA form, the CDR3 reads TGTGCCAGCCGAGGGACAGAGTATCAGCCCCAGCATTTT.

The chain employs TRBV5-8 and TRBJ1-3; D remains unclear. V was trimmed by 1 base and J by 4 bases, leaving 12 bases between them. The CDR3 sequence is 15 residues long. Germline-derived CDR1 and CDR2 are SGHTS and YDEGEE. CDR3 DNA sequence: TGTGCCAGCAGCTTGAATGGAGGAATGGGAAACACCATATATTTT. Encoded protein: CASSLNGGMGNTIYF.

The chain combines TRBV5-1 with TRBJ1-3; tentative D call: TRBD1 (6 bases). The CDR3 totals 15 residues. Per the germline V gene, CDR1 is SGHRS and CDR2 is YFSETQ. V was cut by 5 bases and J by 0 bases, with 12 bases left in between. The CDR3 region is CASSHGQSSGNTIYF. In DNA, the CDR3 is TGCGCCAGCAGTCACGGACAGAGCTCTGGAAACACCATATATTTT.